The next 25 T cell receptor beta chains were all read from a single sample in a study of blood T cell repertoires in COVID-19. TCRdb's copy holds only in-frame clones and misses some; the assay was immunoSEQ multiplex PCR. The data contain approximately 90,000 clones, about 86% of them singletons. Material: peripheral blood. The origin of the receptors is an elderly man with active or convalescent COVID-19.

This clone was detected a few times. The V and J genes are TRBV10-3 and TRBJ2-7; TRBD2 matches at 7 bases. Germline trimming cut 0 bases from V and 2 bases from J; bases unmatched to any gene: 4. This CDR3 region has 15 residues. Germline CDR1 ENHRY, CDR2 SYGVKD. The CDR3 reads CAISESSSGAYEQYF. For the CDR3, the DNA is TGTGCCATCAGTGAGTCCTCTAGCGGAGCCTACGAGCAGTACTTC.

The chain has TRBV6-1 and TRBJ1-2; TRBD1 aligns across 7 bases. V gave up 1 base and J gave up 4 bases; unmatched junction bases: 3. CDR1 is MNHNS and CDR2 is SASEGT in the germline V gene. The CDR3 loop spans 14 amino acids. CDR3 protein: CASSEVDRIYGYTF. In nucleotides, the CDR3 is TGTGCCAGCAGTGAAGTGGACAGGATCTATGGCTACACCTTC.

This chain joins TRBV28 and TRBJ2-7, with a tentative D call TRBD1 (6 bases). This CDR3 has 14 residues. Germline CDR1 MDHEN, CDR2 SYDVKM. V was clipped by 8 bases and J by 2 bases, with 16 bases between them. CDR3 sequence: CASGSYRVTYEQYF. In DNA, the CDR3 is TGTGCCAGCGGATCCTACAGGGTTACCTACGAGCAGTACTTC.

This sequence joins TRBV7-2 and TRBJ2-1; 13 bases map to TRBD2. Germline V gene sequence: CDR1 SGHTA, CDR2 FQGNSA. This CDR3 is built from 16 residues. J gave up 5 bases and V 5 bases, and 6 bases lay outside the gene matches. The CDR3 DNA sequence: TGTGCCAGCAGCAGATATGGGACTAGCGGGAACAATGAGCAGTTCTTC. It yields the protein CASSRYGTSGNNEQFF.

V and J are TRBV2 and TRBJ2-7; the D gene is possibly TRBD1 (6 bases). Germline assignment: CDR1 SNHLY and CDR2 FYNNEI. The ends were cut back, 5 bases at V and 4 bases at J, with 9 bases in the middle. This CDR3 has 12 residues. The CDR3 nucleotides are TGTGCCAGCAGTTTAGGGGGATACGAGCAGTACTTC. Protein sequence: CASSLGGYEQYF.

J is TRBJ2-3 and V is TRBV6-4; 12 nucleotides match TRBD1. Germline CDR1 reads MRHNA; CDR2 reads SNTAGT. V lost 6 bases, J lost 15 bases, and 19 bases stayed unmatched. This CDR3 is built from 16 residues. The CDR3 protein is CASSPPGQGAPGREYF. The CDR3, as DNA: TGTGCCAGCAGCCCACCGGGACAGGGGGCGCCGGGGCGGGAATATTTT.

This clone was counted once. The rearrangement uses TRBV5-6 and TRBJ2-7; 7 nucleotides agree with TRBD1. From germline, CDR1 is SGHDT and CDR2 YYEEEE. Germline trimming cut 4 bases from V and 9 bases from J; bases unmatched to any gene: 10. The CDR3 runs to 13 residues. The CDR3 DNA reads TGTGCCAGCAGCCGGGACAGAGATACTTGGCAGTACTTC. It is translated as CASSRDRDTWQYF.

The chain joins TRBV11-2 to TRBJ2-1, with TRBD2 matching 9 bases. This CDR3 is built from 15 residues. In germline, CDR1 is SGHAT, CDR2 FQNNGV. V shed 3 bases, J shed 0 bases, and the junction held 0 bases outside the gene matches. CDR3: CASSFSGSSYNEQFF. The CDR3 coding sequence is TGTGCCAGCAGCTTTAGCGGGAGCTCCTACAATGAGCAGTTCTTC.

The chain links TRBV7-2 to TRBJ1-3; weak D call: TRBD1 (5 bases). The CDR3 consists of 18 residues. Germline V gives CDR1 SGHTA, CDR2 FQGNSA. V lost 1 base to trimming and J lost 0 bases, with 16 bases between them. Here the CDR3 reads CASSLVWGSYYSGNTIYF. The DNA for the CDR3 is TGTGCCAGCAGCTTAGTTTGGGGCAGCTACTACTCTGGAAACACCATATATTTT.

This chain uses TRBV13 with TRBJ1-1, with D tentatively TRBD1 (5 bases). CDR1 and CDR2 (germline): PRHDT, FYEKMQ (reference sequence). Trimming shortened V by 5 bases and J by 6 bases, and 16 bases separated the two germline ends. The CDR3 extends over 14 amino acids. This CDR3 reads CASSPMGTSSEAFF. The DNA of the CDR3 is TGTGCCAGCAGCCCAATGGGGACTAGCTCTGAAGCTTTCTTT.

The rearrangement uses TRBV3-1 (or the pseudogene TRBV3-2) and TRBJ1-2, with a possible D match to TRBD1 (5 bases). Germline V gives CDR1 LGHDT, CDR2 YNNKEL (reference sequence). This CDR3 is 14 amino acids long. V lost 3 bases to trimming and J lost 4 bases, with 12 bases between them. The CDR3 nucleotides are TGTGCCAGCAGCCATTTAGACAGCCCCTATGGCTACACCTTC. This codes for CASSHLDSPYGYTF.

The V gene is TRBV6-2 or TRBV6-3, the J gene TRBJ2-7, with a weak D call TRBD2 (6 bases). V lost 2 bases, J lost 5 bases, and 13 bases lay in between. Germline-derived CDR1 and CDR2 are MNHEY and SVGEGT. The CDR3 totals 14 residues. The CDR3 spells CASSYIGTPHEQYF. The CDR3 nucleotides read TGTGCCAGCAGTTACATAGGGACTCCCCACGAGCAGTACTTC.

V and J are TRBV5-6 and TRBJ2-7; 8 bases line up with TRBD1. Germline values: CDR1 SGHDT, CDR2 YYEEEE. CDR3 length: 14 residues. V lost 0 bases to trimming and J lost 4 bases; unmatched junction nucleotides: 3. The CDR3 DNA reads TGTGCCAGCAGCTTGGACAGGGGGAGGTACGAGCAGTACTTC. It codes for CASSLDRGRYEQYF.

This chain joins TRBV4-3 and TRBJ1-1; a possible D gene is TRBD1 (5 bases). V gave up 0 bases and J gave up 5 bases, with 13 bases separating them. The length of the CDR3 is 15 residues. In germline, CDR1 is LGHNA, CDR2 YSLEER. The CDR3 DNA is TGCGCCAGCAGCCAAGATCGTAACAGGAATACTGAAGCTTTCTTT. Translating gives CASSQDRNRNTEAFF.

This clone was counted only a few times. The rearrangement joins TRBV7-8 to TRBJ1-5, with TRBD1 identical over 12 bases. J was trimmed by 0 bases and V by 6 bases; bases with no gene match: 9. This CDR3 is 18 amino acids long. Germline assignment: CDR1 SGHVS and CDR2 FQNEAQ. The CDR3 DNA reads TGTGCCAGCAGTTCCGGGACAGGGGGCATCTATAGCAATCAGCCCCAGCATTTT. Translation: CASSSGTGGIYSNQPQHF.

The genes are TRBV4-2 and TRBJ2-1; perhaps TRBD2 as D (5 bases). CDR1 LGHNA and CDR2 YNFKEQ come from the germline V gene. V shed 0 bases and J shed 13 bases, with 16 bases lying between them. This CDR3 has 14 amino acids. CDR3 coding DNA: TGTGCCAGCAGCCAAGATACGGTCGAGCGGAGCCAGTTCTTC. Translated: CASSQDTVERSQFF.

The V call is TRBV7-3, the J call TRBJ2-1; tentatively, D is TRBD2 (7 bases). In germline, CDR1 is SGHTA, CDR2 FQGTGA. V was trimmed by 4 bases and J by 3 bases, leaving 16 bases between them. The CDR3 is 16 residues long. Here the CDR3 reads CASSSQGGAVYNEQFF. The CDR3 nucleotides are TGTGCCAGCAGCTCCCAAGGGGGGGCGGTCTACAATGAGCAGTTCTTC.

This clone came up once. The gene calls are TRBV4-3 and TRBJ2-3, with 10 nucleotides matching TRBD2. In germline, CDR1 is LGHNA, CDR2 YSLEER. This CDR3 comprises 18 residues. J lost 3 bases, V lost 1 base, and 10 bases had no gene match. CDR3 DNA: TGCGCCAGCAGCCAAGGAACCCTAGCGGGAGCCAGGACAGATACGCAGTATTTT. Translation: CASSQGTLAGARTDTQYF.

The chain links TRBV5-1 to TRBJ2-7, with a possible D match to TRBD1 (6 bases). With 0 bases removed from V and 0 bases from J, the gap between germline ends came to 13 bases. Germline values: CDR1 SGHRS, CDR2 YFSETQ. The CDR3 is 16 amino acids. CDR3 sequence (DNA): TGCGCCAGCAGCTTGGTGGGGGCGGGCAACTCCTACGAGCAGTACTTC. Translating it yields CASSLVGAGNSYEQYF.

The chain has TRBV10-3 and TRBJ2-7; tentatively, D is TRBD1 (6 bases). The V end lost 3 bases, the J end lost 7 bases, and 16 bases lay between the germline ends. From germline, CDR1 is ENHRY and CDR2 SYGVKD. The CDR3 is made up of 14 amino acids. Written as DNA, the CDR3 is TGTGCCATCAGTGACGGTATGGGGGCGAGAGAGCAGTACTTC. This sequence encodes CAISDGMGAREQYF.

This sequence joins TRBV24-1 and TRBJ2-1; D may be TRBD1 (6 bases). From germline, CDR1 is KGHDR and CDR2 SFDVKD. V shed 3 bases and J shed 4 bases, with 12 bases lying between them. The CDR3 totals 15 residues. The CDR3 loop is CATSDTGPGYNEQFF. As DNA, the CDR3 is TGTGCCACCAGTGATACAGGGCCAGGATACAATGAGCAGTTCTTC.

The rearrangement joins TRBV2 to TRBJ2-5, with 7 bases matching TRBD2. Germline V gene sequence: CDR1 SNHLY, CDR2 FYNNEI. With V trimmed by 7 bases and J by 5 bases, 10 bases remained unmatched. This CDR3 contains 14 residues. DNA for the CDR3: TGTGCCAGCAAAAAAAGGGGAGGGGTGGAGACCCAGTACTTC. Its protein product is CASKKRGGVETQYF.

CDR3 in DNA: TGCGCCAGCAGCTTGGAGACAGGGCCGGAAAAACTGTTTTTT. Protein: CASSLETGPEKLFF. The chain combines TRBV5-1 with TRBJ1-4; 7 bases align to TRBD1. V gave up 0 bases and J gave up 8 bases; unmatched junction bases: 4. The CDR3 length is 14 residues. The germline V gene has CDR1 SGHRS and CDR2 YFSETQ.

This clone was seen once. This rearrangement joins TRBV6-2 or TRBV6-3 to TRBJ2-7; 8 positions agree with TRBD1. Germline trimming cut 5 bases from V and 5 bases from J; bases unmatched to any gene: 14. There are 16 residues in the CDR3. Per the germline V gene, CDR1 is MNHEY and CDR2 is SVGEGT. CDR3 protein: CASSTPWTGKGNEQYF. The CDR3 bases are TGTGCCAGCAGTACCCCCTGGACAGGGAAGGGCAACGAGCAGTACTTC.

The chain carries TRBV7-2 and TRBJ2-7, with TRBD2 as a possible D gene (6 bases). The CDR3 sequence is 13 residues long. V gave up 4 bases and J gave up 6 bases, with 13 bases separating them. CDR1 is SGHTA, CDR2 FQGNSA, per germline. The CDR3 region is CASSSLWGLEQYF. The CDR3 nucleotides are TGTGCCAGCAGCTCCCTCTGGGGACTCGAGCAGTACTTC.